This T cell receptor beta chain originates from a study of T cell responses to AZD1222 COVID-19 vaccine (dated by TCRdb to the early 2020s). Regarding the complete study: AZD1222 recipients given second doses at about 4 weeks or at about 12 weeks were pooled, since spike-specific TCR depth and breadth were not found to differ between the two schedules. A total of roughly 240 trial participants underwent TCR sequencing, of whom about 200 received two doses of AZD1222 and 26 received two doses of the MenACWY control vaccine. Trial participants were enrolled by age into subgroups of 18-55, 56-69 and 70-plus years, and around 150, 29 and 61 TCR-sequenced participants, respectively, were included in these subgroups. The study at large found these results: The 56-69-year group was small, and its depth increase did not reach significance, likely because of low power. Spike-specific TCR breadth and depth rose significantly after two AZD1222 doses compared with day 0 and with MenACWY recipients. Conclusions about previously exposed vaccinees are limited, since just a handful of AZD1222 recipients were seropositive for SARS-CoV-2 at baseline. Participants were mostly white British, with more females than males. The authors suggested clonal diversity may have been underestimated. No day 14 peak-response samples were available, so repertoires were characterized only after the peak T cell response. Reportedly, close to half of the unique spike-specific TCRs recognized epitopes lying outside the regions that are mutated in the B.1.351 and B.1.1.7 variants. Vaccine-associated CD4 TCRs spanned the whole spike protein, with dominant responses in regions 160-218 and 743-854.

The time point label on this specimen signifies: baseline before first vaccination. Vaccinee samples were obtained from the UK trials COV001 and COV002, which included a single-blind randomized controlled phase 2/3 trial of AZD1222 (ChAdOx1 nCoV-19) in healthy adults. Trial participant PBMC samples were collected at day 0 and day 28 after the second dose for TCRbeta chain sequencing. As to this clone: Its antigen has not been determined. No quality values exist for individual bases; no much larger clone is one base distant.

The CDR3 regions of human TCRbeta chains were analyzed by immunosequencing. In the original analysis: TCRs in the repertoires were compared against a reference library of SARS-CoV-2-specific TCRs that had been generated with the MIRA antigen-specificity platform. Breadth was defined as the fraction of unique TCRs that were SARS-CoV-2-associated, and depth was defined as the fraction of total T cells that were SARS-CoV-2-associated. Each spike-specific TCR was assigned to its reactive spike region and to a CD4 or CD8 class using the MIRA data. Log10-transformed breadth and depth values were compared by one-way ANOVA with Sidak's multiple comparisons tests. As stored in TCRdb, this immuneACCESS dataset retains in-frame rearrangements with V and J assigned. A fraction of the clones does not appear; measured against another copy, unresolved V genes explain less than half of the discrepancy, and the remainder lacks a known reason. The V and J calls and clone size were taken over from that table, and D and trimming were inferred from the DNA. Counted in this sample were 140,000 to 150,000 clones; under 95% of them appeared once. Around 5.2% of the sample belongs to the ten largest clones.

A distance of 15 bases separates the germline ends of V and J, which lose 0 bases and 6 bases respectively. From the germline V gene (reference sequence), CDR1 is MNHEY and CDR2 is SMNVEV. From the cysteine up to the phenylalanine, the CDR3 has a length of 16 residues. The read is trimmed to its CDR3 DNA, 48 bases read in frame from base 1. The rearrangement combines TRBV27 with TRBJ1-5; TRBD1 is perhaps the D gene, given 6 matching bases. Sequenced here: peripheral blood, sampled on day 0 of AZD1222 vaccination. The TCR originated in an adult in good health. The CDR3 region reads CASSLSTGRSGQPQHF. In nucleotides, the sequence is TGTGCCAGCAGTTTATCTACAGGGCGAAGTGGTCAGCCCCAGCATTTT.